This TCR beta chain was documented in a study of STAT3 mutations in large granular lymphocyte leukemia. Germline loops: CDR1 SGHRS, CDR2 YFSETQ. The CDR3 is made up of 15 amino acids. V dropped 3 bases and J dropped 5; count of bases not matched to a gene: 10. This table comes from immunoSEQ multiplex PCR, and its TCRdb copy is limited to in-frame clones, with some not included. The table shows roughly 9,400 clones, with more than 85% occurring only once. Findings and caveats of the study: In T-cell large granular lymphocyte leukemia, about half of patients showed multiple immunodominant subclonotypes.

On this clone itself: Its antigen is as yet unknown.

The specimen sequenced was peripheral blood mononuclear cells. The chain recombines TRBV5-1 with TRBJ2-5, with 7 bases identical to TRBD2. This clonotype was obtained from a man in his 60s with T-cell large granular lymphocyte leukemia. Some clones in this sample may be carry-over from other donors' samples. The CDR3 DNA is TGCGCCAGCAGCTCGCTGGGGGGGGGAATGGAGACCCAGTACTTC. Its translation: CASSSLGGGMETQYF.